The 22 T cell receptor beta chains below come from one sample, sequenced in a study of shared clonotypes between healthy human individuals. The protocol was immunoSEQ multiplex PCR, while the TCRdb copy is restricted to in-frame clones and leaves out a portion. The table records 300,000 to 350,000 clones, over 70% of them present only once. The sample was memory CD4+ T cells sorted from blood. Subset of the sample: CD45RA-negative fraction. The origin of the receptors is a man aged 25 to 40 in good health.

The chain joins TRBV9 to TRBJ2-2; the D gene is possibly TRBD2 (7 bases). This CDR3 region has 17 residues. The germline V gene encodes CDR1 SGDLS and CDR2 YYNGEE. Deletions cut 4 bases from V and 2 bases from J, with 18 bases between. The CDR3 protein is CASSSAAGAGNTGELFF. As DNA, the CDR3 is TGTGCCAGCAGCTCCGCCGCGGGGGCAGGAAACACCGGGGAGCTGTTTTTT.

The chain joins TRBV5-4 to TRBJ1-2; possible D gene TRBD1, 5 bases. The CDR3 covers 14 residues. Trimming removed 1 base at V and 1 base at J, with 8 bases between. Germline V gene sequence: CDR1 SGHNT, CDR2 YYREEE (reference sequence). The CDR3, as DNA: TGTGCCAGCAGCTTGCGGGGACTTAACTATGGCTACACCTTC. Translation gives CASSLRGLNYGYTF.

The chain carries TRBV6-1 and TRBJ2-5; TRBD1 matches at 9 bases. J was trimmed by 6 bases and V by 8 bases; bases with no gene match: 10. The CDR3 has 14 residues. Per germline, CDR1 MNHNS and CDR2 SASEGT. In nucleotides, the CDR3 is TGTGCCAGCGGGGACAGGGTCCTACAGAAGACCCAGTACTTC. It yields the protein CASGDRVLQKTQYF.

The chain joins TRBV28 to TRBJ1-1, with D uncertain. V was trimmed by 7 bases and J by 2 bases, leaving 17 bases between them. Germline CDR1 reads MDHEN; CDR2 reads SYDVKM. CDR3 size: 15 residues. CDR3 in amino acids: CASKETNWANTEAFF. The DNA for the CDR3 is TGTGCCAGCAAGGAGACCAATTGGGCCAACACTGAAGCTTTCTTT.

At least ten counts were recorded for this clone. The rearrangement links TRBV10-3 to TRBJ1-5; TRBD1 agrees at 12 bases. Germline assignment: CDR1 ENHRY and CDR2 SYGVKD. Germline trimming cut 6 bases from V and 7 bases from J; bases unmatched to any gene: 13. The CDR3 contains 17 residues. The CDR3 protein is CAISGAPGQGAEQPQHF. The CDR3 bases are TGTGCCATCAGCGGAGCCCCGGGACAGGGGGCCGAGCAGCCCCAGCATTTT.

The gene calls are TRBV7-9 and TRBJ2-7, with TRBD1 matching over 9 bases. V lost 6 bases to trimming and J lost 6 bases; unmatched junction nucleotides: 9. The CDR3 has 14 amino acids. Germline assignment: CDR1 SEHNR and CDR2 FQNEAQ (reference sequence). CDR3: CASRNTQGAGEQYF. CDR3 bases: TGTGCCAGCAGAAATACACAGGGGGCGGGCGAGCAGTACTTC.

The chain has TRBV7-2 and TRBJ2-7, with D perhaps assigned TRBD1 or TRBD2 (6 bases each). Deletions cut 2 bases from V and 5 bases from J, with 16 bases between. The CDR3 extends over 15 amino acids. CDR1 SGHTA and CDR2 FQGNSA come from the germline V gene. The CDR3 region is CASSLQFHREDEQYF. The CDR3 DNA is TGTGCCAGCAGCTTACAATTTCACAGGGAGGACGAGCAGTACTTC.

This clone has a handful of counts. As DNA, the CDR3 is TGTGCCAGCATGCCCGGGAGCGAAGGATCCTACGAGCAGTACTTC. It translates to CASMPGSEGSYEQYF. This sequence joins TRBV28 and TRBJ2-7, with D perhaps TRBD2 (6 bases). The CDR3 runs to 15 residues. Germline assignment: CDR1 MDHEN and CDR2 SYDVKM. Trimming removed 7 bases at V and 1 base at J, with 17 bases between.

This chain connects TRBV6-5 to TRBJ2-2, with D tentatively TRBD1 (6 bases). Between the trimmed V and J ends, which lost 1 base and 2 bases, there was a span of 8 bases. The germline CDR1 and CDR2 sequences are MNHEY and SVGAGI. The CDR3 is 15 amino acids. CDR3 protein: CASSYLQGNTGELFF. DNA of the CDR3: TGTGCCAGCAGTTACTTACAGGGAAACACCGGGGAGCTGTTTTTT.

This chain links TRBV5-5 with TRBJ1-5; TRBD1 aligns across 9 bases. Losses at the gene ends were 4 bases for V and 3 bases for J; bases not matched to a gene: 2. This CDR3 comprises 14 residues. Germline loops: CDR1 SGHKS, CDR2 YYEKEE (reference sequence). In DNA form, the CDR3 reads TGTGCCAGCAGCCGGGACAGGGTCAATCAGCCCCAGCATTTT. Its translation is CASSRDRVNQPQHF.

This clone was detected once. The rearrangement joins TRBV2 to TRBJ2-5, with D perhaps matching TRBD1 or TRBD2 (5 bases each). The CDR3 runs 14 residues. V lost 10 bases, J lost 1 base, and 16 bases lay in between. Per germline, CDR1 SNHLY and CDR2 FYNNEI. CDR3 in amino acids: CATKRDPAQETQYF. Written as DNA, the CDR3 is TGTGCCACCAAGAGGGACCCCGCCCAAGAGACCCAGTACTTC.

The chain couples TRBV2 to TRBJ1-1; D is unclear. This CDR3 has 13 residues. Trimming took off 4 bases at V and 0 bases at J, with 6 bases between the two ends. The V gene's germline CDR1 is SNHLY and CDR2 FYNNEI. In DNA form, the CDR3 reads TGTGCCAGCAGTGTTATGGTGAACACTGAAGCTTTCTTT. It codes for CASSVMVNTEAFF. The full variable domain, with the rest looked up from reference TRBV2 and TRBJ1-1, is EPEVTQTPSHQVTQMGQEVILRCVPISNHLYFYWYRQILGQKVEFLVSFYNNEISEKSEIFDDQFSVERPDGSNFTLKIRSTKLEDSAMYFCASSVMVNTEAFFGQGTRLTVV.

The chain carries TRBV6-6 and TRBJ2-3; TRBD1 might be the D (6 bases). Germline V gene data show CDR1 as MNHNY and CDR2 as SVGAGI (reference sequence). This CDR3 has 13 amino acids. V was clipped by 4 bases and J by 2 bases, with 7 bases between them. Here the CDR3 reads CASSWDNTDTQYF. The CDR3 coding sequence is TGTGCCAGCAGTTGGGACAACACAGATACGCAGTATTTT.

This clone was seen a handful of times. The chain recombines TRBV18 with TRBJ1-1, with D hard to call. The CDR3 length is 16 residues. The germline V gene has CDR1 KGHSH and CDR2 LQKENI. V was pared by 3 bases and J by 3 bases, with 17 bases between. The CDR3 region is CASSPPGSTYYTEAFF. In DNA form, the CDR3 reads TGTGCCAGCTCACCCCCAGGTTCGACGTACTACACTGAAGCTTTCTTT.

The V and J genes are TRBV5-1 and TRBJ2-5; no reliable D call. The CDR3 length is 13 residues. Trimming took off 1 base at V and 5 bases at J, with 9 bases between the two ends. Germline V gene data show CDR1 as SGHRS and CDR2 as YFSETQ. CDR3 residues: CASSLSNEETQYF. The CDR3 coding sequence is TGCGCCAGCAGCTTGTCAAACGAGGAGACCCAGTACTTC.

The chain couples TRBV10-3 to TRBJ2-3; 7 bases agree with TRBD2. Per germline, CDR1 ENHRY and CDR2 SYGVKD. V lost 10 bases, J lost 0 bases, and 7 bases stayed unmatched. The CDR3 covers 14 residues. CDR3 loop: CATTLAASTDTQYF. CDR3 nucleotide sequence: TGTGCCACTACTCTAGCGGCAAGCACAGATACGCAGTATTTT.

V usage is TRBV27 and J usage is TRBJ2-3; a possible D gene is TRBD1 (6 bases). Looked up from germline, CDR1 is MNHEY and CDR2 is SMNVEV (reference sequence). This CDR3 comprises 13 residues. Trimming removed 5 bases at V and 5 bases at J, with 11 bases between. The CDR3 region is CASSHRVRDTQYF. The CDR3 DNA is TGTGCCAGCAGTCACAGGGTACGAGATACGCAGTATTTT.

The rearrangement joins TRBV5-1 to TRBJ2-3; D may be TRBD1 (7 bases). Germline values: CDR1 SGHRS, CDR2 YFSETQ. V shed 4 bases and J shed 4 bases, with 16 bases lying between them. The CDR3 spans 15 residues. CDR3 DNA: TGCGCCAGCAGCACAGAGGGACAGCGGGCAGATACGCAGTATTTT. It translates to CASSTEGQRADTQYF.

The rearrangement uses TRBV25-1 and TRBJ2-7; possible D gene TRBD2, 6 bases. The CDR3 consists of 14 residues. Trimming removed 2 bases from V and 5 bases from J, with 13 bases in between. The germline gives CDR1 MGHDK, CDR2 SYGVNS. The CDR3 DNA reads TGTGCCAGCAGTGAAGCGAGGGTAGCGGACGAGCAGTACTTC. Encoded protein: CASSEARVADEQYF.

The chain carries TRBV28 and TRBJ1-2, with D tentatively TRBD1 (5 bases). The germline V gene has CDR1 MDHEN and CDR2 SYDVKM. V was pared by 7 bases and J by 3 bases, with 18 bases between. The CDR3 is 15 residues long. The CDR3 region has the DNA TGTGCCAGCATTGGAGGGGAGGGTGGTTACTATGGCTACACCTTC. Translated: CASIGGEGGYYGYTF.

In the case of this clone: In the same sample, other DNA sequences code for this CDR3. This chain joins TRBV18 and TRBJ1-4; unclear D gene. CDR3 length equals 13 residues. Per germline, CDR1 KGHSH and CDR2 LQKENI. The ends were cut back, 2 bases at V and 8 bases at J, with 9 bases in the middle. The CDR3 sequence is CASSPSVGEKLFF. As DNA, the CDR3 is TGTGCCAGCTCACCATCTGTGGGAGAAAAACTGTTTTTT. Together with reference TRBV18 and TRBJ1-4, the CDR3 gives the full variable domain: NAGVMQNPRHLVRRRGQEARLRCSPMKGHSHVYWYRQLPEEGLKFMVYLQKENIIDESGMPKERFSAEFPKEGPSILRIQQVVRGDSAAYFCASSPSVGEKLFFGSGTQLSVL.

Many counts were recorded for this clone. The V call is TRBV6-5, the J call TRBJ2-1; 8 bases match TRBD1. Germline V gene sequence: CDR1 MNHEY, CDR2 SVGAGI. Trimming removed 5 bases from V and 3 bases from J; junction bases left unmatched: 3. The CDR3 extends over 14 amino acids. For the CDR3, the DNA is TGTGCCAGCAGTCTCAGGGGGCTCTACAATGAGCAGTTCTTC. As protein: CASSLRGLYNEQFF.